This paragraph reports one T cell receptor (beta chain). The target antigen is unknown. The data were obtained in a study of shared clonotypes between healthy human individuals. Regarding the study as a whole: A generally larger estimated richness was seen in naive subsets than in memory subsets. Even with large depth, rarefaction showed that sorted-subset sequencing was incomplete.

Assay: immunoSEQ multiplex PCR; the TCRdb copy retains only in-frame clones and omits some. The table includes 550,000 to 750,000 clones, around 90% detected once. Germline CDR1 is SEHNR and CDR2 is FQNEAQ (reference sequence). The CDR3 consists of 16 residues. The V end lost 5 bases, the J end lost 1 base, and 16 bases lay between the germline ends. The naive CD8 fraction comprised CD45RO-negative cells positively selected for CCR7 and excluded terminally differentiated effector memory CD45RA+ cells. The TCR comes from a man aged 25-40 years in good health. The chain uses TRBV7-9 and TRBJ2-3; D is perhaps TRBD1 (6 bases). Sequenced material: naive CD8+ T cells sorted from blood. In nucleotides, the CDR3 is TGTGCCAGCAGCACCCTCCGGGACATCGGCACAGATACGCAGTATTTT. Translating it yields CASSTLRDIGTDTQYF.